The T cell receptor beta chain under discussion was sequenced for a study of cytomegalovirus exposure and HLA in healthy donors. PCR amplification relied on 60 Vbeta primers (plus 13 Jbeta primers). Measured with immunoSEQ multiplex PCR; TCRdb has only the in-frame clones, and not every one. In the table there are 220,000 or so clones, more than 60% of which are singletons. Germline CDR1 and CDR2: ENHRY and SYGVKD. V was trimmed by 5 bases and J by 10 bases, leaving 14 bases between them. This CDR3 spans 12 amino acids. The gene calls are TRBV10-3 and TRBJ1-2; D not certain. Source material: PBMCs. The receptor's source is a woman under 40 in good health and CMV-seronegative. CDR3 nucleotides: TGTGCCATCAGTTCGGTCCTTAATGTCTACACCTTC. Translating gives CAISSVLNVYTF.